Listed below are T cell receptor beta chains from one sample, sequenced in a study of blood T cell repertoires in COVID-19. Assay: immunoSEQ multiplex PCR; the TCRdb copy retains only in-frame clones and omits some. The data contain 70,000 to 75,000 clones, about 82% of them singletons. Material: peripheral blood. These receptors all come from a woman aged 55 to 70 with acute or convalescent COVID-19. CDR3s leave out the opening cysteine and the closing phenylalanine or tryptophan.

v_gene	j_gene	CDR3aa
TRBV11-2	TRBJ2-6	ASSSPTGGSSGANVLT
TRBV2	TRBJ2-7	ASSRRTSYEQY
TRBV5-6	TRBJ2-1	ASSSLAGGPYEQF
TRBV30	TRBJ1-6	AWRGGAMEYNSPLH
TRBV24-1	TRBJ1-2	ATSGLANYGYT
TRBV5-8	TRBJ2-5	ASSLVFSGRASGGETQY
TRBV30	TRBJ1-2	AWKKGSGYGYT
TRBV7-9	TRBJ1-1	ASSSAGRTEAF
TRBV5-3	TRBJ2-2	ARSPTGRDTGELF
TRBV7-2	TRBJ2-5	ASSLRGTSGFQETQY
TRBV5-1	TRBJ2-7	ASSTLQGLAVSYEQY
TRBV9	TRBJ2-7	ASSTSGSHSYEQY
TRBV5-4	TRBJ1-1	ASSRGAGGFEVNTEAF
TRBV6-5	TRBJ1-5	ASSLRTGSNQPQH
TRBV11-3	TRBJ2-1	ASSLLASGRYNEQF
TRBV5-1	TRBJ2-2	ASSLNSGRTTGELF
TRBV6-6	TRBJ1-5	ASSGSFGQGGNQPQH
TRBV19	TRBJ2-6	ATFEGWPNTGANVLT
TRBV5-4	TRBJ2-1	ASGGHVTNEQF
TRBV2	TRBJ2-3	ASSGGRTDTQY
TRBV10-3	TRBJ1-5	ATRDSNQPQH
TRBV5-6	TRBJ2-4	ASSLGRGKNIQY
TRBV7-3	TRBJ2-1	ASSSGLAVNNEQF
TRBV7-3	TRBJ2-5	ASSLAGGIQETQY
TRBV9	TRBJ2-4	ASSVGSSGMSQNIQY
TRBV7-9	TRBJ1-3	ASSSGVSHGTIY
TRBV6-2/TRBV6-3	TRBJ1-1	ASSYTGNTEAF
TRBV7-9	TRBJ1-1	ARLDRDTEAF
TRBV25-1	TRBJ1-4	ASKGTGAAFGEKLF
TRBV5-1	TRBJ2-1	ASSSNLAGGHGEQF
TRBV15	TRBJ1-2	ATSRNGQGNGYT
TRBV18	TRBJ2-5	ASSPERTSGGEETQY
TRBV13	TRBJ2-2	ASSYVRTGTSGNTGELF
TRBV3-1/TRBV3-2	TRBJ1-2	ASSQGGGARGGYT
TRBV28	TRBJ2-7	ASGTGGSYEQY
TRBV5-1	TRBJ1-2	ASSWGQGVDGYT
TRBV9	TRBJ1-1	ASSVAGGNTEAF
TRBV28	TRBJ2-2	ASSLWGGGSPGELF
TRBV28	TRBJ1-5	ASSPLNQPQH
TRBV24-1	TRBJ2-5	ATQDSQETQY
TRBV5-4	TRBJ2-4	ASSLGQGENIQY
TRBV4-1	TRBJ1-1	ASSQDYGKGTEAF
TRBV3-1/TRBV3-2	TRBJ1-4	ASSQEGRGRTNEKLF
TRBV2	TRBJ2-7	ASSRQGYEQY
TRBV18	TRBJ1-6	ASSPEQFTVSLH
TRBV24-1	TRBJ1-5	ATSDRTRGDQPQH
TRBV7-8	TRBJ2-5	ASSLSGGRQETQY
TRBV21-1	TRBJ2-7	ASSKGAGFYEQY
TRBV28	TRBJ1-3	ASRVVEGNTIY
TRBV5-1	TRBJ2-1	ASRPGSGRGRNEQF
TRBV15	TRBJ2-7	ATSRERSHYEQY
TRBV10-1	TRBJ1-2	ASSSDRVDGYT